This TCR beta chain was found in a study of cytomegalovirus exposure and HLA in healthy donors (TCRdb year 2017). As for the study more broadly: An earlier analysis of 587 of the donors reported roughly 300 Gb of sequence data and 90 million to 120 million unique TCR beta sequences obtained from some 170 million T cells. Among about 370 genotyped donors of the cohort, an average of around 240,000 unique TCR beta nucleotide sequences was sequenced per donor, of which about 18% were non-productive. Genome-wide SNP genotypes for about three fifths of the 666 donors were used in a later genetic analysis, which treated that subset as a discovery cohort. The genetic ancestry cluster associated with self-reported Caucasian donors included 81% of the roughly 400 genotyped donors. To predict cytomegalovirus infection status, the study brought together high-throughput TCR immunosequencing, statistical association of individual TCRs with disease status, and machine learning. Every discovery cohort repertoire had been produced on one sequencing platform. The T cell repertoires of about 700 subjects were profiled by immunosequencing and related to cytomegalovirus serostatus. An earlier analysis of some 600 of the donors applied high-throughput TCR beta sequencing to assess whether each TCR beta V gene segment acted as functional or pseudogenic. Class I and class II HLA loci were covered by the typing at four-digit resolution. Alongside the repertoire data, information on donor age, sex, ethnicity and CMV serostatus was compiled. Rather than using new phenotypic data, the later analysis identified candidate immune exposures from TCR beta sequences and from how often those sequences occurred across donors. In addition to the first cohort of approximately 650 subjects, a separate validation cohort of under 150 different subjects was used. The number of donors typed differed by locus, with roughly 629-640 for A, B, C, DRB1 and DQB1, roughly 550 for DQA1, 606 for DPA1, and 472 for DPB1. An early release covering 500 to 750 HLA-typed donors comprised about 300 gigabases of sequencing data and 65 million to 100 million unique TCR sequences. Because of strong linkage in the cohort, five DR-DQ haplotypes were treated as single units for association and clustering. The study aimed to test whether cataloging public T cell receptors could reveal signatures of past pathogen exposure. In a later analysis, previously published TCR beta repertoires from 550 to 750 donors were re-analyzed and high-resolution HLA genotyping was added so that TCR occurrence patterns could be studied.

The cohort was made up of 500 to 800 healthy bone marrow donors. At the time of sampling, every cohort member was nominally healthy, though immune exposures that went unrecorded were likely present. The donor tested CMV seropositive and was one of the 289 seropositive cohort members. Every donor gave a peripheral blood sample, and the peripheral blood mononuclear cells from that sample were used for TCR beta sequencing. Genomic DNA was extracted from the blood cell samples with the Qiagen DNeasy Blood Extraction Kit. Reading the germline V gene gives CDR1 SGHVS and CDR2 FQNEAQ. The germline V end is reduced by 5 bases and the J end by 3 bases; junction bases left unmatched: 5. From the cysteine through the phenylalanine, the CDR3 covers 15 amino acids. Only CDR3 DNA remains: 45 bases, in frame from the first base. Study-level results and caveats: In a later analysis, HLA-associated TCR beta chains were found to be more clonally expanded and to have lower generation probabilities than equally common non-associated chains. The authors suggested that the approach could potentially be extended to other disease states and immunological phenotypes. The study gave a list of 150 to 200 TCR beta chains associated with cytomegalovirus. HLA typing was unavailable for some donors at each locus, so association tests used only the typed subset. A later analysis reported that several top co-occurrence clusters appeared linked to parvovirus B19, influenza, CMV and Epstein-Barr virus. An earlier analysis of approximately 540 of the donors showed that most TCR beta V segments appeared in productive rearrangements either about 87% or about 30% of the time, which broadly matched IMGT annotations. Because the 87-base-pair reads could not distinguish some IMGT-functional V segments, including TRBV6-2 and TRBV6-3, those segments were excluded. The earlier analysis of fewer than 750 of the donors excluded seventeen rarely observed V segments, including chromosome 9 orphons, because counts were too low. This cohort had only TCR beta chains sequenced, and the lack of alpha or paired-chain data limited which features could be detected. A few of the identified cytomegalovirus-associated TCR beta chains were confirmed in vitro to be specific for cytomegalovirus antigens. Presence/absence analyses assumed roughly uniform sequencing depth across donors, an assumption that may not hold. Most TCR sequences were seen in very few donors, while some public TCRs were found in many individuals. A further reported finding was that TCR beta sequences accurately predicted the HLA-A and HLA-B alleles for most subjects in the first cohort. An association between a missense DCLRE1C variant and V-gene and J-gene trimming of TCR beta chains was found in a later genetic analysis and replicated in an independent cohort. Assigning TCR associations to individual alleles was difficult when HLA alleles, especially DR and DQ, strongly co-occurred. In a later analysis, the rate of TCR association differed among HLA loci, with DRB1 alleles having the most associated TCRs and HLA-C alleles having the fewest. In a later genetic analysis, fewer N-insertions in productive TCRs were reported among donors in an Asian-associated ancestry cluster than the roughly 700-donor mean. A group of highly shared sequence variants was considered likely to be a technical artifact of the sequencing pipeline. CMV serostatus was the only immune exposure information available for the cohort. A later analysis found that most CMV-associated TCR beta chains appeared HLA-restricted, with HLA associations seemingly driven largely by CMV exposure. Linkage disequilibrium might explain the correlated functional status among segregating V segments, but an unknown experimental factor could not be ruled out. In both the original and validation cohorts, the classifier was reported to diagnose cytomegalovirus status with high specificity and sensitivity. In a later analysis, some 17,000 TCR beta sequences were associated with specific HLA alleles at a false discovery rate of 0.05.

Library preparation used the immunoSEQ multiplex PCR assay. For the multiplex PCR, a mixture combining 60 forward primers for TCR Vbeta segments and 13 reverse primers for TCR Jbeta segments was used. The CDR3 region of rearranged TCR beta genes was amplified from genomic DNA with a multiplex PCR assay. The Illumina HiSeq System was used to sequence the amplified TCR beta libraries as 87-base-pair reads. The published analysis was carried out like this. Across the roughly 640 repertoires, a later analysis counted approximately 83 million unique TCR beta chains, about 10 million of which were shared by at least two donors. To remove PCR and sequencing errors, raw reads were error-corrected and collapsed into unique sequences using a nearest-neighbor algorithm that merged closely related sequences. Alignment of CDR3 sequences to IMGT reference sequences was used to assign V, D and J gene segments. For a sequence to be retained, at least a six-nucleotide match to both a V gene segment and a J gene segment was required. Rearrangements were called productive when the CDR3 lacked stop codons and stayed in frame with V and J; all others were non-productive. CDR3 was defined by IMGT convention, running from the second conserved V-encoded cysteine to the conserved J-encoded phenylalanine. The earlier analysis of roughly 590 of the donors excluded sequences that lacked an unambiguous match to a single V gene segment. An earlier analysis of several hundred of the donors called V segments functional above 56.7% productive rearrangements and segregating when the between-donor standard deviation exceeded 5%. A statistical classification framework was developed to diagnose cytomegalovirus status using the catalog of TCR beta chain sequences. A later analysis assigned V and J genes by comparing TCR nucleotide sequences with IMGT/GENE-DB human TR gene sequences. Using the TCRdist pipeline, a later analysis assigned CDR3 sequences along with most-parsimonious VDJ recombination scenarios. In a later analysis, each TCR beta chain was defined by its CDR3 amino acid sequence together with its V-gene family, and reads without a unique V-gene family were excluded. A later analysis removed 550 to 650 highly shared, low-generation-probability nucleotide sequences to deal with suspected cross-contamination and a sequencing artifact. In a later analysis, a clonal expansion index for each public chain was calculated from normalized within-repertoire ranks of inferred template counts. A later analysis computed generation probabilities with a VDJ recombination model fitted to out-of-frame rearrangements, and checked the results against IGoR. In a later analysis, TCR-TCR, TCR-HLA and TCR-CMV co-occurrence was scored with hypergeometric tests, and a repertoire-size bias correction was applied to TCR pairs. A later analysis estimated false discovery rates by permuting HLA or CMV assignments 20 times. In a later analysis, co-occurring TCRs were grouped with DBSCAN, and TCRdist sequence similarity was added when clustering was performed within HLA-allele-positive subsets. Repertoires with fewer than 30,000 or more than 120,000 public chains, plus five repertoires with anomalous nucleotide sharing, were excluded from co-occurrence clustering. The clones in this table, taken by TCRdb from immuneACCESS, are in-frame only. Not every clone is retained; where verified, under half of the shortfall comes from an unresolved V gene, and the cause of the rest is unknown. V and J calls and clone size are given by that table; D and trimming were obtained from the DNA. Across this sample there are 200,000 or so clones, with 65% to 85% seen only once. The ten largest clonotypes hold 5% to 6% of the sample.

A remark on this clone: Its antigen remains unidentified. Base qualities are missing; no much larger clone stands one base away.

The receptor comes from a woman between 25 and 40 years old in good health and CMV-seropositive. The specimen sequenced was PBMCs. Recombination linked TRBV7-8 to TRBJ2-3; 10 central bases correspond to TRBD2. The sequenced DNA is TGTGCCAGCAGCACCATAGCGGGAGGAACAGATACGCAGTATTTT. Its protein product is CASSTIAGGTDTQYF. Beyond the CDR3, the reference TRBV7-8 and TRBJ2-3 genes provide the residues; the full variable domain reads: GAGVSQSPRYKVAKRGQDVALRCDPISGHVSLFWYQQALGQGPEFLTYFQNEAQLDKSGLPSDRFFAERPEGSVSTLKIQRTQQEDSAVYLCASSTIAGGTDTQYFGPGTRLTVL.